These T cell receptor beta chains were read from a single sample in a study of graft-versus-host responses after intestinal transplantation. Antigen specificity for these receptors is unknown. Only in-frame clones appear in the TCRdb table, and some are missing; sequencing was by immunoSEQ multiplex PCR. The sample includes some 100,000 clones, more than 75% seen only once; the top ten take about 0.9%. The sequencing here drew on unstimulated CD4+ T cells sorted from spleen or lymph node cells, taken before transplant. The receptor source for this set is a human donor who was the organ donor for an intestinal transplant. Both conserved end residues are part of each CDR3. A D gene is named only where the DNA matches it firmly. Clone size is shown for a subset of rows, as once, few, many or a class of expanded clone.

size	V	length	D	J	CDR3	DNA
once	TRBV5-1	16	TRBD2	TRBJ2-5	CASSLFGGGVQETQYF	TGCGCCAGCAGCTTGTTTGGCGGGGGGGTACAAGAGACCCAGTACTTC
once	TRBV5-1	15	.	TRBJ1-1	CASSLDLGVNTEAFF	TGCGCCAGCAGCTTGGATTTGGGAGTGAACACTGAAGCTTTCTTT
.	TRBV28	15	TRBD2	TRBJ2-7	CASSAPGLVIYEQYF	TGTGCCAGCAGCGCGCCGGGACTAGTGATCTACGAGCAGTACTTC
.	TRBV30	16	.	TRBJ1-6	CAFARTLSSYNSPLHF	TGTGCCTTCGCCCGGACCCTGAGCTCCTATAATTCACCCCTCCACTTT
.	TRBV18	13	.	TRBJ2-3	CASSPGGLDTQYF	TGTGCCAGCTCACCAGGTGGGTTGGATACGCAGTATTTT
.	TRBV5-1	13	.	TRBJ2-5	CASSTYRAETQYF	TGCGCCAGCAGCACCTACAGGGCGGAGACCCAGTACTTC
.	TRBV6-5	14	TRBD1	TRBJ1-6	CASRPGQSSSPLHF	TGTGCCAGCAGGCCGGGACAGTCTAGTTCACCCCTCCACTTT
.	TRBV30	14	.	TRBJ2-3	CAWTGSRGWATQYF	TGTGCCTGGACGGGGTCGCGGGGTTGGGCTACGCAGTATTTT
.	TRBV30	15	.	TRBJ2-6	CAWGATPSGANVLTF	TGTGCCTGGGGGGCCACCCCCTCTGGGGCCAACGTCCTGACTTTC
.	TRBV11-2	16	.	TRBJ2-3	CASSLVGGPITDTQYF	TGTGCCAGCAGCTTAGTTGGGGGGCCCATCACAGATACGCAGTATTTT
.	TRBV6-1	14	.	TRBJ1-5	CASSEARGNQPQHF	TGTGCCAGCAGTGAAGCCAGGGGCAATCAGCCCCAGCATTTT
.	TRBV5-1	15	.	TRBJ1-4	CASSLEGRVGEKLFF	TGCGCCAGCAGCTTGGAGGGCAGGGTTGGAGAAAAACTGTTTTTT
.	TRBV4-2	15	TRBD2	TRBJ2-7	CASSQERGSSYEQYF	TGTGCCAGCAGCCAAGAGCGGGGGAGCTCCTACGAGCAGTACTTC
.	TRBV5-1	13	TRBD1	TRBJ2-3	CASSPGQTDTQYF	TGCGCCAGCAGTCCGGGACAGACAGATACGCAGTATTTT
.	TRBV11-1	13	.	TRBJ2-7	CASSLAGSYEQYF	TGTGCCAGCAGCTTAGCAGGGTCCTACGAGCAGTACTTC
.	TRBV6-5	16	TRBD1	TRBJ2-7	CASSYSSGGLTYEQYF	TGTGCCAGCAGTTACTCATCAGGGGGCCTTACCTACGAGCAGTACTTC
.	TRBV9	14	.	TRBJ2-3	CASSVQSSTDTQYF	TGTGCCAGCAGCGTACAGTCTAGCACAGATACGCAGTATTTT
.	TRBV18	14	TRBD1	TRBJ2-7	CASSRQGQKGEQYF	TGTGCCAGCTCACGACAGGGTCAGAAGGGCGAGCAGTACTTC
.	TRBV19	13	.	TRBJ2-5	CASSTGPLKTQYF	TGTGCCAGTAGTACGGGCCCATTGAAGACCCAGTACTTC
.	TRBV25-1	14	.	TRBJ2-7	CASSAEGSSYEQYF	TGTGCCAGCAGTGCGGAGGGCAGCTCCTACGAGCAGTACTTC